The 10 T cell receptor beta chains below were found in one sample sequenced in a study of shared clonotypes between healthy human individuals. The assay was immunoSEQ multiplex PCR, and TCRdb's table has in-frame clones only and misses some. Among around 2.1 million clones listed, under 95% were seen once. Terminally differentiated effector memory CD45RA+ cells were excluded by CCR7 positive selection of CD45RO-negative cells. The sample comprised naive CD8+ T cells from PBMCs. The receptors here all came from a man aged 18 to 30 in good health. Some clones in this sample may be carry-over from other donors' samples.

The chain uses TRBV27 and TRBJ2-7; D possibly corresponds to TRBD2 (5 bases). Trimming cost V 3 bases and J 7 bases, with 16 bases left between them. Per the germline V gene, CDR1 is MNHEY and CDR2 is SMNVEV (reference sequence). The CDR3 spans 14 residues. The CDR3 DNA reads as TGTGCCAGCAGTTTGGACTCCCCCAATGGTGAGCAGTACTTC. The encoded protein is CASSLDSPNGEQYF.

The genes are TRBV7-9 and TRBJ2-6; D may be TRBD1 (6 bases). The germline CDR1 and CDR2 sequences are SEHNR and FQNEAQ (reference sequence). The CDR3 is 18 amino acids. The germline V and J ends were trimmed by 5 bases and 0 bases, with 17 bases remaining between them. Here the CDR3 reads CASSKTGTSLSGANVLTF. The CDR3 nucleotides are TGTGCCAGCAGCAAAACCGGGACATCTCTCTCTGGGGCCAACGTCCTGACTTTC.

The chain employs TRBV7-9 and TRBJ2-2, with D possibly being TRBD2 (6 bases). CDR1 SEHNR and CDR2 FQNEAQ come from the germline V gene (reference sequence). The CDR3 runs to 16 residues. V dropped 0 bases and J dropped 3 bases, with 11 bases sitting between them. CDR3 protein: CASSLAGGWDTGELFF. The CDR3 DNA follows: TGTGCCAGCAGCTTAGCGGGAGGATGGGACACCGGGGAGCTGTTTTTT.

The chain has TRBV11-2 and TRBJ1-2; unclear D gene. The CDR3 spans 16 residues. Germline CDR1 is SGHAT and CDR2 is FQNNGV. Deletions cut 0 bases from V and 1 base from J, with 12 bases between. The CDR3 reads CASSLDGSRNNYGYTF. The CDR3 nucleotides read TGTGCCAGCAGCTTAGATGGAAGCCGGAATAACTATGGCTACACCTTC.

The chain couples TRBV27 to TRBJ2-3; 8 nucleotides line up with TRBD1. With 8 bases clipped from V and 0 bases from J, the junction kept 10 bases outside the gene matches. This CDR3 is built from 16 residues. The germline CDR1 and CDR2 sequences are MNHEY and SMNVEV (reference sequence). The CDR3 DNA reads as TGTGCCAGCGCCCCTTCCAGGGGGCTTAGCACAGATACGCAGTATTTT. This encodes CASAPSRGLSTDTQYF.

This rearrangement joins TRBV11-3 to TRBJ2-5, with 9 bases that match TRBD1. V trimming: 5 bases; J trimming: 1 base; junction bases outside the gene matches: 11. This CDR3 has 17 amino acids. Germline V gives CDR1 SGHNT, CDR2 YENEEA. CDR3 sequence reads: CASSGMAGQGIQETQYF. CDR3 DNA: TGTGCCAGCAGCGGCATGGCGGGACAGGGAATCCAAGAGACCCAGTACTTC. The full variable domain, with the rest looked up from reference TRBV11-3 and TRBJ2-5, is EAGVVQSPRYKIIEKKQPVAFWCNPISGHNTLYWYLQNLGQGPELLIRYENEEAVDDSQLPKDRFSAERLKGVDSTLKIQPAELGDSAVYLCASSGMAGQGIQETQYFGPGTRLLVL.

The sample holds a few counts of this clone. Other DNA sequences in the sample encode the same CDR3. The rearrangement joins TRBV7-3 to TRBJ2-2; D remains ambiguous. Germline lookup yields CDR1 SGHTA and CDR2 FQGTGA. The CDR3 runs to 13 residues. V shed 3 bases and J shed 1 base, with 3 bases lying between them. CDR3 protein: CASSFLNTGELFF. The CDR3 DNA reads as TGTGCCAGCAGCTTTCTGAACACCGGGGAGCTGTTTTTT.

The rearrangement links TRBV5-1 to TRBJ2-5; no clear D gene. TRBJ2-7 explains the end of the DNA better; the J call may be wrong. This CDR3 has 12 residues. Germline values: CDR1 SGHRS, CDR2 YFSETQ. The CDR3 loop is CASSLRNDEQYF. In DNA form, the CDR3 reads TGCGCCAGCAGCTTGCGGAACGACGAGCAGTACTTC.

J is TRBJ2-3 and V is TRBV28, with D perhaps matching TRBD1 (6 bases). In germline, CDR1 is MDHEN, CDR2 SYDVKM. The V gene lost 8 bases and the J gene lost 4 bases, with 16 bases spanning the gap. This CDR3 spans 14 amino acids. The CDR3 nucleotides are TGTGCCAGCCTTCACCCGACAGGCTCAGATACGCAGTATTTT. The encoded protein is CASLHPTGSDTQYF.

V usage is TRBV6-5 and J usage is TRBJ2-5, with D unresolved. The J call may be incorrect, as the DNA end agrees better with TRBJ2-7. CDR1 and CDR2 from the germline V gene are MNHEY and SVGAGI. The CDR3 has 14 amino acids. Here the CDR3 DNA reads TGTGCCAGCAGTTACGAAGGCGTCTCCTACGAGCAGTACTTC. Encoded protein: CASSYEGVSYEQYF.